The 20 T cell receptor beta chains below all came from one sample that was sequenced in a study of fetal regulatory T cell absence and autoimmunity. Clones were sequenced by immunoSEQ multiplex PCR, and TCRdb holds only the in-frame ones, with some missing. The sample holds roughly 95,000 clones, less than 80% seen once. Sequenced input: pancreas tissue. These receptors all come from a male donor with IPEX syndrome.

This sequence joins TRBV5-1 and TRBJ2-1; 8 bases are shared with TRBD2. Germline values: CDR1 SGHRS, CDR2 YFSETQ. There are 13 residues in the CDR3. V was pared by 5 bases and J by 2 bases, with 0 bases of the junction left unmatched. CDR3 DNA: TGCGCCAGCAGAGCGGGGGCCTACAATGAGCAGTTCTTC. Translation gives CASRAGAYNEQFF.

The rearrangement links TRBV2 to TRBJ2-7, with D hard to call. V was cut by 6 bases and J by 0 bases, with 15 bases left in between. The CDR3 spans 15 residues. Germline V gives CDR1 SNHLY, CDR2 FYNNEI. CDR3 sequence (DNA): TGTGCCAGCAGCCGCACCTATAGAAGCTCCTACGAGCAGTACTTC. Translating gives CASSRTYRSSYEQYF.

The genes are TRBV27 and TRBJ1-1; 8 bases agree with TRBD1. Germline V lookup: CDR1 MNHEY, CDR2 SMNVEV (reference sequence). The CDR3 is 15 residues long. J lost 0 bases, V lost 4 bases, and 4 bases had no gene match. The CDR3 spells CASSSRTGLNTEAFF. The CDR3 bases are TGTGCCAGCAGTTCCAGGACAGGGTTGAACACTGAAGCTTTCTTT.

This clone has just one count. The chain couples TRBV5-4 to TRBJ2-1; TRBD2 matches at 7 bases. V trimming: 1 base; J trimming: 12 bases; junction bases outside the gene matches: 13. The CDR3 runs to 15 residues. Germline assignment: CDR1 SGHNT and CDR2 YYREEE (reference sequence). The CDR3 nucleotides are TGTGCCAGCAGCTTGATGGGGACTCGCGGGGGTGGGCAGTTCTTC. It encodes CASSLMGTRGGGQFF. The variable domain in full, with the rest retrieved from reference TRBV5-4 and TRBJ2-1, is ETGVTQSPTHLIKTRGQQVTLRCSSQSGHNTVSWYQQALGQGPQFIFQYYREEENGRGNFPPRFSGLQFPNYSSELNVNALELDDSALYLCASSLMGTRGGGQFFGPGTRLTVL.

The chain couples TRBV18 to TRBJ2-7, with TRBD1 identical over 11 bases. V dropped 6 bases and J dropped 5; count of bases not matched to a gene: 6. In germline, CDR1 is KGHSH, CDR2 LQKENI. The CDR3 runs 14 residues. The CDR3 spells CASSLSGQGDEQYF. The CDR3 DNA sequence: TGTGCCAGCTCTTTATCGGGACAGGGGGACGAGCAGTACTTC.

The gene calls are TRBV18 and TRBJ2-7; D not resolved. Germline CDR1 reads KGHSH; CDR2 reads LQKENI. The CDR3 sequence is 13 residues long. The V end was cut by 2 bases, the J end by 5 bases, with 10 bases between. The CDR3 region has the DNA TGTGCCAGCTCACCAAGGGCATGGGACGAGCAGTACTTC. This gives the protein CASSPRAWDEQYF.

The gene calls are TRBV7-2 and TRBJ2-2; D not certain. Trimming left V 0 bases short and J 1 base short, with 6 bases between. The V gene's germline CDR1 is SGHTA and CDR2 FQGNSA. The length of the CDR3 is 15 residues. The CDR3 nucleotides are TGTGCCAGCAGCTTAGCGGGGATGAACACCGGGGAGCTGTTTTTT. Amino acid sequence: CASSLAGMNTGELFF.

The chain combines TRBV5-4 with TRBJ1-2, with D perhaps TRBD1 (5 bases). V was shortened by 5 bases and J by 3 bases, with 14 bases between the two germline ends. Germline assignment: CDR1 SGHNT and CDR2 YYREEE (reference sequence). The CDR3 consists of 14 residues. The CDR3 sequence is CASRKGRDDYGYTF. The CDR3, as DNA: TGTGCCAGCAGGAAGGGCAGGGATGACTATGGCTACACCTTC.

This sequence joins TRBV13 and TRBJ2-3; 10 nucleotides align to TRBD2. Germline V gene sequence: CDR1 PRHDT, CDR2 FYEKMQ (reference sequence). V lost 1 base, J lost 4 bases, and 2 bases stayed unmatched. The CDR3 covers 15 residues. CDR3 coding DNA: TGTGCCAGCAGCTTAGTTCTAGCGGGGGCAGATACGCAGTATTTT. It yields the protein CASSLVLAGADTQYF.

The chain is built from TRBV5-5 and TRBJ2-5, with 12 bases matching TRBD2. The germline gives CDR1 SGHKS, CDR2 YYEKEE (reference sequence). V was clipped by 5 bases and J by 4 bases; unmatched bases: 6. This CDR3 comprises 15 residues. In DNA, the CDR3 is TGTGCCAGCAGTCCTAGCGGGAGGGCCGGAGAGACCCAGTACTTC. Translating gives CASSPSGRAGETQYF.

The rearrangement uses TRBV19 and TRBJ1-3; D not certain. V gave up 4 bases and J gave up 8 bases, with 12 bases separating them. The CDR3 consists of 13 residues. Per the germline V gene, CDR1 is LNHDA and CDR2 is SQIVND (reference sequence). The CDR3 loop reads CASSKSRGDTIYF. CDR3 DNA sequence: TGTGCCAGTAGTAAAAGTCGAGGAGACACCATATATTTT. Full variable domain (missing parts from reference TRBV19 and TRBJ1-3): DGGITQSPKYLFRKEGQNVTLSCEQNLNHDAMYWYRQDPGQGLRLIYYSQIVNDFQKGDIAEGYSVSREKKESFPLTVTSAQKNPTAFYLCASSKSRGDTIYFGEGSWLTVV.

This rearrangement joins TRBV7-2 to TRBJ1-2; D call uncertain. Germline CDR1 reads SGHTA; CDR2 reads FQGNSA. The CDR3 has 13 amino acids. Trimming took off 5 bases at V and 4 bases at J, with 11 bases between the two ends. CDR3 amino acids: CASSVRGPYGYTF. Here the CDR3 DNA reads TGTGCCAGCAGCGTTCGGGGTCCCTATGGCTACACCTTC.

This sequence joins TRBV7-6 and TRBJ1-1; D uncertain. From germline, CDR1 is SGHVS and CDR2 FNYEAQ. The CDR3 is 15 amino acids. The V gene lost 5 bases and the J gene lost 5 bases, with 18 bases spanning the gap. CDR3 in amino acids: CASSTGPGSGTEAFF. CDR3 coding DNA: TGTGCCAGCAGCACCGGCCCCGGGTCGGGGACTGAAGCTTTCTTT.

This clone is a singleton in its sample. This rearrangement joins TRBV7-6 to TRBJ2-7; 10 bases are a match to TRBD2. V shed 1 base and J 4 bases; nucleotides not matched to a gene: 7. Germline CDR1 reads SGHVS; CDR2 reads FNYEAQ. The CDR3 sequence is 16 residues long. The DNA of the CDR3 is TGTGCCAGCAGCTTAGGGCCGGGACTAGCGCCGTACGAGCAGTACTTC. Its protein product is CASSLGPGLAPYEQYF.

This clone was seen a single time. The chain has TRBV7-9 and TRBJ1-1; D is ambiguous. The V gene lost 7 bases and the J gene lost 1 base, with 16 bases spanning the gap. The germline V gene encodes CDR1 SEHNR and CDR2 FQNEAQ (reference sequence). The CDR3 is 15 residues long. The CDR3 nucleotides read TGTGCCAGCATCACTCTGCGGGCGCCGAACACTGAAGCTTTCTTT. This translates into CASITLRAPNTEAFF.

The count of this clone is one. The V gene is TRBV4-1, the J gene TRBJ2-1; D may be TRBD1 or TRBD2 (5 bases each). Germline V lookup: CDR1 MGHRA, CDR2 YSYEKL. Deletions cut 4 bases from V and 7 bases from J, with 20 bases between. CDR3 size: 16 residues. The CDR3 is CASSPTGLRSLNEQFF. CDR3 sequence (DNA): TGCGCCAGCAGCCCGACGGGGCTCCGGTCCCTAAATGAGCAGTTCTTC.

The V gene is TRBV5-1, the J gene TRBJ2-7; no definite D call. Germline CDR1 SGHRS, CDR2 YFSETQ. The CDR3 spans 13 residues. The ends were cut back, 0 bases at V and 1 base at J, with 5 bases in the middle. Here the CDR3 reads CASSLAPSYEQYF. The CDR3 nucleotides read TGCGCCAGCAGCTTGGCTCCTTCCTACGAGCAGTACTTC.

This clone was seen many times. V and J are TRBV7-2 and TRBJ1-4; tentative D call: TRBD1 (6 bases). V lost 1 base and J 5 bases, leaving 11 bases between the germline ends. Germline CDR1 is SGHTA and CDR2 is FQGNSA. The CDR3 is made up of 15 amino acids. The CDR3 DNA follows: TGTGCCAGCAGCTTAGGAGGGGGGGACAATGAAAAACTGTTTTTT. Residues: CASSLGGGDNEKLFF. The full variable domain, in which reference TRBV7-2 and TRBJ1-4 provide the parts outside the CDR3, is GAGVSQSPSNKVTEKGKDVELRCDPISGHTALYWYRQSLGQGLEFLIYFQGNSAPDKSGLPSDRFSAERTGGSVSTLTIQRTQQEDSAVYLCASSLGGGDNEKLFFGSGTQLSVL.

V gene TRBV9 combines with J gene TRBJ2-1; 10 nucleotides match TRBD2. The ends lost 3 bases at V and 4 bases at J; junction bases unmatched: 4. CDR1 and CDR2 (germline): SGDLS, YYNGEE. This CDR3 contains 15 residues. CDR3 residues: CASSDSGGAYNEQFF. DNA for the CDR3: TGTGCCAGCAGCGACAGCGGGGGGGCATACAATGAGCAGTTCTTC.

CDR3 sequence reads: CASSVATSTDTQYF. In DNA form, the CDR3 reads TGTGCCAGCAGCGTAGCTACTAGCACAGATACGCAGTATTTT. This chain joins TRBV9 and TRBJ2-3; D uncertain. The V end was cut by 0 bases, the J end by 0 bases, with 5 bases between. CDR1 and CDR2 (germline): SGDLS, YYNGEE. The CDR3 covers 14 residues.